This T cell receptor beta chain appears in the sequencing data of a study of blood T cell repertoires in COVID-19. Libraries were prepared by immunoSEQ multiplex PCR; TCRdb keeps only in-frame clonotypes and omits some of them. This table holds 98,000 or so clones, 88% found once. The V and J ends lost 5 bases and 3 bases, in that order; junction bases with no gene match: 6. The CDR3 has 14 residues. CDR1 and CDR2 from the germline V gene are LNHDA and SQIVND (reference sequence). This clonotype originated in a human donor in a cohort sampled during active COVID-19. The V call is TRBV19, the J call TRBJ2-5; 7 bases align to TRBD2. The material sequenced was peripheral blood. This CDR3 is CASSPGREKETQYF. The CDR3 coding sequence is TGTGCCAGTAGTCCAGGGAGGGAAAAAGAGACCCAGTACTTC.